Detailed here is one T cell receptor beta chain. These data come from a study of shared T cell receptors in the human thymus. Assay: immunoSEQ multiplex PCR; the TCRdb copy retains only in-frame clones and omits some. This sample has hundreds of thousands of clones, with approximately 89% found just once. These data were also filed under a second study, of human thymus T cells. This second study says: Donor material was obtained from healthy Finnish infants undergoing corrective surgery for congenital heart defects. Resections were taken during corrective heart surgery, and the thymus tissue came from these. Thymic and blood repertoires seemed to favor certain V and J genes.

The TCR originated in a boy under two years old with a congenital heart defect. The specimen sequenced was thymocytes.

The CDR3: CATQGSGNQPQHF. CDR3 in DNA: TGTGCCACCCAGGGGTCCGGCAATCAGCCCCAGCATTTT. The rearrangement joins TRBV15 to TRBJ1-5; weak D call: TRBD1 (6 bases). This CDR3 has 13 residues. Trimming cost V 8 bases and J 2 bases, with 10 bases left between them. Germline V gene sequence: CDR1 LNHNV, CDR2 YYDKDF (reference sequence).